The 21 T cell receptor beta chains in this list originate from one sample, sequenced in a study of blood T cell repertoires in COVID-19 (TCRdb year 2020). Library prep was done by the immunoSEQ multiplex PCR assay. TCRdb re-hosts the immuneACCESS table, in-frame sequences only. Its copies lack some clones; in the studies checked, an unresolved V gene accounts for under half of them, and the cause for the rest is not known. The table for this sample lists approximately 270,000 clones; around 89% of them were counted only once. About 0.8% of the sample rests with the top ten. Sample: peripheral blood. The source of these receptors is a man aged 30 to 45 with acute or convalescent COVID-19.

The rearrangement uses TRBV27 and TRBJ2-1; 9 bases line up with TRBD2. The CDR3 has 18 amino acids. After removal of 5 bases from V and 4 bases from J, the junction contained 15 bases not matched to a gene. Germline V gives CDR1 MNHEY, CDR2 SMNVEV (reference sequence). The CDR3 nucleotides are TGTGCCAGCAGTACCTTGGCCCCCATAGCGGGAGTTTACAATGAGCAGTTCTTC. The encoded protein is CASSTLAPIAGVYNEQFF.

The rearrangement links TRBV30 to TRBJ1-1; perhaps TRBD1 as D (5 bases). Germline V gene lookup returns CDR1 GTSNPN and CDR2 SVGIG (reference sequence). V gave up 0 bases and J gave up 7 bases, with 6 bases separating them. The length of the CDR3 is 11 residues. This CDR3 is CAWSVDSEAFF. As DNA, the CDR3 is TGTGCCTGGAGTGTAGACAGTGAAGCTTTCTTT.

CDR3 amino acids: CANLQEGEQYF. In DNA, the CDR3 is TGTGCCAACCTCCAAGAGGGCGAGCAGTACTTC. The V gene is TRBV13, the J gene TRBJ2-7; the D gene is possibly TRBD2 (5 bases). The CDR3 sequence is 11 residues long. The V gene lost 10 bases and the J gene lost 6 bases, with 13 bases spanning the gap. Germline loops: CDR1 PRHDT, CDR2 FYEKMQ (reference sequence).

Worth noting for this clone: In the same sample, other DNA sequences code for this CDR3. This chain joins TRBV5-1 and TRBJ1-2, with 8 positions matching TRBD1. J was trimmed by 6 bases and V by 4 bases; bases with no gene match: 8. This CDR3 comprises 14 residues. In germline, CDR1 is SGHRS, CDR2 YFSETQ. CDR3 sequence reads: CASSLDRVYDGYTF. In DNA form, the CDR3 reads TGCGCCAGCAGCCTGGACAGGGTATATGATGGCTACACCTTC.

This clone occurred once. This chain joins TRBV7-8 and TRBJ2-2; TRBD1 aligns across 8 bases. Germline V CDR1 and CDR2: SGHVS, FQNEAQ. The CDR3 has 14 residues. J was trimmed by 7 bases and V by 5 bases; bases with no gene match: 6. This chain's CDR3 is CASSAPGQGGELFF. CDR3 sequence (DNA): TGTGCCAGCAGCGCACCCGGACAGGGCGGGGAGCTGTTTTTT.

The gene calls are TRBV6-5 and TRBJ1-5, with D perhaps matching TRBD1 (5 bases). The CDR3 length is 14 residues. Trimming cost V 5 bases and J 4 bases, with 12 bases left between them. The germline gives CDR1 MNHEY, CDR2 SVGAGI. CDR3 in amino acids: CASSHDRTNQPQHF. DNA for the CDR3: TGTGCCAGCAGTCATGACAGAACGAATCAGCCCCAGCATTTT.

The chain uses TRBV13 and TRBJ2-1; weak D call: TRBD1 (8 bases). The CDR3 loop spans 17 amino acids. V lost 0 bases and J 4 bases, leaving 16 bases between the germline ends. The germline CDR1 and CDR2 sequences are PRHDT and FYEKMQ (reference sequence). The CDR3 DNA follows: TGTGCCAGCAGCTTAGGCTGGGGGGGGACAGGATACAATGAGCAGTTCTTC. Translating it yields CASSLGWGGTGYNEQFF.

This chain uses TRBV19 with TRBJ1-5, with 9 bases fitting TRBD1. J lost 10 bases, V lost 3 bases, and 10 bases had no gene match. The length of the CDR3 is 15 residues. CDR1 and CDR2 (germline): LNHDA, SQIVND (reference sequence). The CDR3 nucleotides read TGTGCCAGTAGTATCGGGACAGGGCCACCCGTTCCCCAGCATTTT. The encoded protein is CASSIGTGPPVPQHF.

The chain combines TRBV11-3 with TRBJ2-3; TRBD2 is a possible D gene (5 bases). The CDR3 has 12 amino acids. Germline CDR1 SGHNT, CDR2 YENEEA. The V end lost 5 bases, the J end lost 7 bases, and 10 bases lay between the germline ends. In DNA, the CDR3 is TGTGCCAGCAGCCAAGACGGGAATACGCAGTATTTT. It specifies CASSQDGNTQYF.

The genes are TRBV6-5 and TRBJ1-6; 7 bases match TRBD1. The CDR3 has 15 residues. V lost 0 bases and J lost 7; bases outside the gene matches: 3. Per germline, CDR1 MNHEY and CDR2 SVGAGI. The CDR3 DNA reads TGTGCCAGCAGTTACTCGGCAGGGGGGAATTCACCCCTCCACTTT. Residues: CASSYSAGGNSPLHF.

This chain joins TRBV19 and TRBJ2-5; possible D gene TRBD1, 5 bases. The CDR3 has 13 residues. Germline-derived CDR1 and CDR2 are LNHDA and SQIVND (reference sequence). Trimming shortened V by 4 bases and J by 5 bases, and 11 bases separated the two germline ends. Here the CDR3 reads CASSTRVRETQYF. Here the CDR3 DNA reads TGTGCCAGTAGTACCAGGGTGCGGGAGACCCAGTACTTC.

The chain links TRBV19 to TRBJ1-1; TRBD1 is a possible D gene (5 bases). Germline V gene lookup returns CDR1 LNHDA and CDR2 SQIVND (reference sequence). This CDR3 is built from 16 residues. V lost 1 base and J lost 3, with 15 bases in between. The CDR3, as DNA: TGTGCCAGTAGTATAGGATGGCCCCGGGGGGACACTGAAGCTTTCTTT. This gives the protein CASSIGWPRGDTEAFF.

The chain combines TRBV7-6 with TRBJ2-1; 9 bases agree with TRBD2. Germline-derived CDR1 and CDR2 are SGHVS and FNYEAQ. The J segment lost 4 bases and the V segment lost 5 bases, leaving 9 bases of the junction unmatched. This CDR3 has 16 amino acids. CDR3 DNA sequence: TGTGCCAGCAGCGCCCAGGCTAGCGGGACATACAATGAGCAGTTCTTC. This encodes CASSAQASGTYNEQFF.

The CDR3, as DNA: TGTGCCAGCAGCCCCTTTAGTAGCGGGAGGGAGACCCAGTACTTC. Protein product: CASSPFSSGRETQYF. The rearrangement joins TRBV11-2 to TRBJ2-5, with TRBD2 matching 10 bases. V was pared by 5 bases and J by 5 bases, with 8 bases of the junction left unmatched. This CDR3 is 15 amino acids long. Germline CDR1 and CDR2: SGHAT and FQNNGV.

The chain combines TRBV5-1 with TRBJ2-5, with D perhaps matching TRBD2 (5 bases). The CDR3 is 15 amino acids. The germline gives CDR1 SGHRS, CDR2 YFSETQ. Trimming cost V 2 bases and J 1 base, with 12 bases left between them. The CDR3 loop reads CASSFGNVGQETQYF. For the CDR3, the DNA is TGCGCCAGCAGCTTCGGGAACGTGGGCCAAGAGACCCAGTACTTC.

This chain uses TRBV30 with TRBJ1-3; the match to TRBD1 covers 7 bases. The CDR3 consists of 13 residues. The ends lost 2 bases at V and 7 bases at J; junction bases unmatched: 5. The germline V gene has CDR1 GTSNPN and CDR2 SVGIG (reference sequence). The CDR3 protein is CAWSWTGGNTIYF. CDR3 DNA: TGTGCCTGGAGTTGGACAGGCGGCAACACCATATATTTT.

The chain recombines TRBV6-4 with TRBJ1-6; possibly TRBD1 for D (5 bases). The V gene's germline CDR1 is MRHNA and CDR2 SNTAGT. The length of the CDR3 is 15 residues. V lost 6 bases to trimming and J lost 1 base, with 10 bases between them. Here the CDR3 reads CASRKGLSYNSPLHF. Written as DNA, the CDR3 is TGTGCCAGCAGAAAGGGGCTTTCCTATAATTCACCCCTCCACTTT.

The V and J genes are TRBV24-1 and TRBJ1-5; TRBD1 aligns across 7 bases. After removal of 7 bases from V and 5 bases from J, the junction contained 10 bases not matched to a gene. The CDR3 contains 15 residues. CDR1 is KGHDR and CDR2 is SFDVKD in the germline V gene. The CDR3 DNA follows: TGTGCCACCAGCCTTGGGAAAACAGGGGATCAGCCCCAGCATTTT. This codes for CATSLGKTGDQPQHF.

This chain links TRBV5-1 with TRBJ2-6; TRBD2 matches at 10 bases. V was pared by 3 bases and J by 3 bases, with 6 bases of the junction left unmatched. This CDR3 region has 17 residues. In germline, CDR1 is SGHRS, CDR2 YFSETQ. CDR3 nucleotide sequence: TGCGCCAGCAGCTCGGCTAGCGGGGGCCGTGGGGCCAACGTCCTGACTTTC. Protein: CASSSASGGRGANVLTF.

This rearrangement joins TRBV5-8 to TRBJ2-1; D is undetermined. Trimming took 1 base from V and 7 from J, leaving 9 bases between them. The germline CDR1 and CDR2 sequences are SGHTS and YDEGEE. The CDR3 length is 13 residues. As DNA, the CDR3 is TGTGCCAGCAGCTTGTATCTCGGTAATGAGCAGTTCTTC. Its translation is CASSLYLGNEQFF.

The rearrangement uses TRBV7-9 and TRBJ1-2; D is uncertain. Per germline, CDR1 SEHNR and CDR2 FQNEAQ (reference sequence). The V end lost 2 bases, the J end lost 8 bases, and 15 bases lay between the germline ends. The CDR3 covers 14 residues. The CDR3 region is CASSLISSAGGYTF. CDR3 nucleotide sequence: TGTGCCAGCAGCTTAATTTCTAGTGCTGGAGGCTACACCTTC.